The 11 T cell receptor beta chains below come from one sample, sequenced in a study of cytomegalovirus exposure and HLA in healthy donors. Primers: 60 Vbeta forward and 13 Jbeta reverse. Repertoires were generated with immunoSEQ multiplex PCR, while TCRdb's copy carries only in-frame clones and drops some. The sample data list around 150,000 clones. The sample comprised PBMCs. The receptor set was obtained from a man aged 25-45 years in good health and CMV-seronegative.

V and J are TRBV27 and TRBJ1-1, with TRBD1 as a possible D gene (6 bases). Trimming removed 6 bases at V and 7 bases at J, with 12 bases between. In germline, CDR1 is MNHEY, CDR2 SMNVEV (reference sequence). CDR3 length: 12 residues. The CDR3 DNA reads as TGTGCCAGCAGACCAGGGGTGGGTGAAGCTTTCTTT. Its translation: CASRPGVGEAFF.

The chain employs TRBV28 and TRBJ1-1, with 12 bases matching TRBD1. CDR1 is MDHEN and CDR2 is SYDVKM in the germline V gene. V dropped 7 bases and J dropped 6; count of bases not matched to a gene: 6. CDR3 length equals 14 residues. CDR3 nucleotides: TGTGCCAGCACCCCGGGACAGGGGGCTTCTGAAGCTTTCTTT. This sequence encodes CASTPGQGASEAFF.

The chain uses TRBV19 and TRBJ2-1; D not certain. Trimming pared 5 bases from V and 1 base from J, leaving 6 bases between. From germline, CDR1 is LNHDA and CDR2 SQIVND (reference sequence). This CDR3 has 13 amino acids. This chain's CDR3 is CASSPLSYNEQFF. The CDR3 nucleotides are TGTGCCAGTAGTCCCCTGTCCTACAATGAGCAGTTCTTC.

The CDR3 coding sequence is TGTGCCAGCCGGACTAGCGGTCTGAACACCGGGGAGCTGTTTTTT. Translated: CASRTSGLNTGELFF. The chain is built from TRBV6-5 and TRBJ2-2; 10 bases match TRBD2. CDR1 and CDR2 from the germline V gene are MNHEY and SVGAGI. Trimming took 8 bases from V and 1 from J; bases not matched to a gene: 4. This CDR3 comprises 15 residues.

CDR3 residues: CASSLRGDSGANVLTF. CDR3 sequence (DNA): TGTGCCAGCAGCTTACGGGGGGACTCTGGGGCCAACGTCCTGACTTTC. The chain joins TRBV11-2 to TRBJ2-6; the match to TRBD2 covers 7 bases. Trimming took 2 bases from V and 0 from J; bases not matched to a gene: 1. The CDR3 contains 16 residues. Germline V gene data show CDR1 as SGHAT and CDR2 as FQNNGV.

This rearrangement joins TRBV5-3 to TRBJ2-5; D may be TRBD2 (5 bases). The J call may be incorrect, as the DNA end agrees better with TRBJ2-7. TRBV5-3 is reported as an ORF; its role is uncertain. This CDR3 has 14 amino acids. CDR3 amino acids: CARSLGLPTYEQYF. The DNA for the CDR3 is TGTGCCAGAAGCTTGGGACTACCTACCTACGAGCAGTACTTC.

The chain joins TRBV7-2 to TRBJ2-5, with TRBD1 as a possible D gene (6 bases). V was shortened by 5 bases and J by 3 bases, with 16 bases between the two germline ends. Germline V gene data show CDR1 as SGHTA and CDR2 as FQGNSA. The CDR3 extends over 15 amino acids. The CDR3 nucleotides are TGTGCCAGCAGCCATTTGGGGGCAGGGAAAGAGACCCAGTACTTC. Its translation: CASSHLGAGKETQYF.

This chain joins TRBV18 and TRBJ1-1; 8 bases are a match to TRBD1. The CDR3 runs 13 residues. J lost 3 bases, V lost 11 bases, and 8 bases had no gene match. Germline lookup yields CDR1 KGHSH and CDR2 LQKENI. CDR3 amino acids: CASLGQEHTEAFF. The CDR3 bases are TGTGCCTCATTGGGACAGGAACACACTGAAGCTTTCTTT.

The rearrangement uses TRBV6-5 and TRBJ2-1; tentative D call: TRBD1 (5 bases). In germline, CDR1 is MNHEY, CDR2 SVGAGI. The germline V and J ends were trimmed by 7 bases and 1 base, with 14 bases remaining between them. This CDR3 region has 15 residues. The CDR3 loop is CASKGGRASYNEQFF. Written as DNA, the CDR3 is TGTGCCAGCAAGGGCGGCAGGGCGTCCTACAATGAGCAGTTCTTC.

The chain combines TRBV6-4 with TRBJ2-3; D possibly corresponds to TRBD2 (5 bases). CDR1 and CDR2 (germline): MRHNA, SNTAGT. This CDR3 is built from 13 residues. V was trimmed by 3 bases and J by 6 bases, leaving 10 bases between them. CDR3 bases: TGTGCCAGCAGTGAGGGAGCCCACGATACGCAGTATTTT. Translation: CASSEGAHDTQYF.

The chain links TRBV25-1 to TRBJ1-4, with a weak D call TRBD1 (6 bases). CDR1 MGHDK and CDR2 SYGVNS come from the germline V gene. Trimming shortened V by 5 bases and J by 2 bases, and 12 bases separated the two germline ends. The CDR3 runs 15 residues. CDR3 residues: CASSPRGATNEKLFF. In DNA form, the CDR3 reads TGTGCCAGCAGTCCGCGGGGGGCTACTAATGAAAAACTGTTTTTT.